These 30 T cell receptor beta chains were sequenced from one sample in a study of blood T cells in healthy people across ages. Next came a second PCR, run for roughly 7 to 12 cycles, which used a sample-barcoded 5' primer along with a J-beta primer mix. TCRdb passed the 5' RACE reads through MiXCR, listing each CDR3 protein once. The sample consists of around 1,500,000 distinct CDR3 sequences, 28% of them appearing once. The sequencing sample was made of blood. The origin of the receptors is a woman aged 25 to 39 in good health.

CDR3 DNA sequence: TGTGCCACCAGACAGGGTAATGGAAATGAGCAGTTCTTC. Translation gives CATRQGNGNEQFF. The V and J genes are TRBV24-1 and TRBJ2-1; D might be TRBD1 (6 bases). Trimming stripped 7 bases from V and 7 bases from J, with 13 bases between. Germline loops: CDR1 KGHDR, CDR2 SFDVKD. The CDR3 has 13 amino acids.

This clonotype was observed a single time. The rearrangement joins TRBV6-2 or TRBV6-3 to TRBJ2-1, with a weak D call TRBD1 (5 bases). The germline V gene encodes CDR1 MNHEY and CDR2 SVGEGT. Between the trimmed V and J ends, which lost 6 bases and 8 bases, there was a span of 11 bases. There are 12 residues in the CDR3. The DNA of the CDR3 is TGTGCCAGCAGCCTACAGGCCTATGAGCAGTTCTTC. Amino acid sequence: CASSLQAYEQFF.

This clonotype was counted only a few times. V usage is TRBV5-6 and J usage is TRBJ2-3; weak D call: TRBD1 (6 bases). V dropped 4 bases and J dropped 5 bases, with 20 bases sitting between them. Germline CDR1 and CDR2: SGHDT and YYEEEE. This CDR3 is built from 16 residues. The CDR3 nucleotides read TGTGCCAGCAGCCTAAAAGGTGGGGGCCGGAGAGATACGCAGTATTTT. This encodes CASSLKGGGRRDTQYF.

In this sample, this clonotype turned up a few times. This sequence joins TRBV9 and TRBJ2-4, with D tentatively TRBD1 or TRBD2 (6 bases each). Germline CDR1 SGDLS, CDR2 YYNGEE. The CDR3 length is 14 residues. Trimming removed 0 bases at V and 10 bases at J, with 14 bases between. The CDR3 nucleotides are TGTGCCAGCAGCGTAGATCAAACAGGGAGGATTCAGTACTTC. Its translation is CASSVDQTGRIQYF.

This clonotype has a handful of counts. The chain combines TRBV7-9 with TRBJ2-7; 7 nucleotides agree with TRBD1. The CDR3 length is 16 residues. V shed 5 bases, J shed 7 bases, and the junction held 17 bases outside the gene matches. Germline CDR1 SEHNR, CDR2 FQNEAQ (reference sequence). CDR3 region: CASSPPTGTAIEEQYF. CDR3 nucleotides: TGTGCCAGCAGCCCCCCTACCGGGACAGCGATCGAGGAGCAGTACTTC.

This chain's CDR3 is CATSSRRTDEGGTQYF. The CDR3 DNA follows: TGTGCCACCAGCAGTCGGCGGACAGATGAGGGGGGTACGCAGTATTTT. The chain carries TRBV15 and TRBJ2-3; D tentatively reads TRBD1 or TRBD2 (6 bases each). Deletions cut 3 bases from V and 8 bases from J, with 21 bases between. The CDR3 totals 16 residues. CDR1 and CDR2 from the germline V gene are LNHNV and YYDKDF (reference sequence).

V and J are TRBV20-1 and TRBJ1-2; no firm D call. CDR3 size: 11 residues. CDR1 and CDR2 (germline): DFQATT, SNEGSKA (reference sequence). V was clipped by 5 bases and J by 2 bases, with 6 bases between them. CDR3 protein: CSAPKNYGYTF. CDR3 in DNA: TGCAGTGCTCCTAAAAACTATGGCTACACCTTC.

V usage is TRBV29-1 and J usage is TRBJ1-1; D is ambiguous. CDR1 is SQVTM and CDR2 is ANQGSEA in the germline V gene. CDR3 size: 15 residues. Trimming took off 0 bases at V and 1 base at J, with 12 bases between the two ends. The CDR3 is CSVEDGRGTNTEAFF. The CDR3 DNA sequence: TGCAGCGTTGAAGATGGACGCGGCACGAACACTGAAGCTTTCTTT.

J is TRBJ2-3 and V is TRBV7-2, with 7 nucleotides matching TRBD2. The V gene end was trimmed by 3 bases and the J gene end by 3 bases; junction bases not matched to a gene: 6. The CDR3 totals 15 residues. Per germline, CDR1 SGHTA and CDR2 FQGNSA. In nucleotides, the CDR3 is TGTGCCAGCAGCTTTACTAGCGTGGCGACAGATACGCAGTATTTT. It encodes CASSFTSVATDTQYF.

The chain links TRBV7-9 to TRBJ2-7; D not resolved. Trimming took off 10 bases at V and 4 bases at J, with 8 bases between the two ends. The CDR3 covers 10 residues. In germline, CDR1 is SEHNR, CDR2 FQNEAQ (reference sequence). CDR3 region: CATPGYEQYF. The CDR3 DNA reads as TGTGCCACCCCAGGTTACGAGCAGTACTTC.

The chain joins TRBV25-1 to TRBJ2-5; no definite D call. The V and J ends lost 7 bases and 5 bases respectively, with 17 bases between them. The CDR3 extends over 14 amino acids. Germline CDR1 is MGHDK and CDR2 is SYGVNS. DNA of the CDR3: TGTGCCAGCACTCTCTCCCGGCTATGGGAGACCCAGTACTTC. Encoded protein: CASTLSRLWETQYF.

This clonotype was counted once. The rearrangement links TRBV20-1 to TRBJ2-1, with a possible D match to TRBD2 (5 bases). The germline CDR1 and CDR2 sequences are DFQATT and SNEGSKA (reference sequence). V lost 3 bases, J lost 8 bases, and 14 bases lay in between. This CDR3 spans 13 amino acids. CDR3 amino acids: CSASGVGADEQFF. The DNA of the CDR3 is TGCAGTGCTAGTGGGGTGGGAGCGGATGAGCAGTTCTTC.

Concerning this clonotype: This may arise from a read error, as a much more abundant clone is one base away. V is TRBV10-3 and J is TRBJ2-1, with D possibly TRBD1 on 5 matching bases. This CDR3 is built from 15 residues. CDR1 is ENHRY, CDR2 SYGVKD, per germline. Deletions cut 0 bases from V and 6 bases from J, with 12 bases between. The CDR3 is CAISESQGSCNEQFF. CDR3 DNA: TGTGCCATCAGTGAGTCCCAGGGCTCTTGCAATGAGCAGTTCTTC.

The table lists this clonotype with a few counts. V gene TRBV4-1 combines with J gene TRBJ1-4, with unresolved D. Germline CDR1 is MGHRA and CDR2 is YSYEKL. Trimming stripped 6 bases from V and 8 bases from J, with 13 bases between. The CDR3 contains 13 residues. The CDR3 here is CASSQRTVEKLFF. In DNA form, the CDR3 reads TGCGCCAGCAGTCAGCGGACGGTCGAAAAACTGTTTTTT.

This clonotype was seen a handful of times. V and J are TRBV5-1 and TRBJ2-1; perhaps TRBD1 as D (5 bases). The CDR3 covers 16 residues. The V gene's germline CDR1 is SGHRS and CDR2 YFSETQ. Trimming took off 0 bases at V and 3 bases at J, with 13 bases between the two ends. CDR3 region: CASSLARDMNYNEQFF. The CDR3 DNA sequence: TGCGCCAGCAGCTTGGCCAGGGATATGAACTACAATGAGCAGTTCTTC.

The chain recombines TRBV7-2 with TRBJ1-4, with D uncertain. V dropped 5 bases and J dropped 8 bases, with 15 bases sitting between them. The CDR3 is 14 amino acids. CDR1 and CDR2 from the germline V gene are SGHTA and FQGNSA. The CDR3 region has the DNA TGTGCCAGCAGCCCCACCTCAATCGGGGAAAAACTGTTTTTT. This translates into CASSPTSIGEKLFF.

The chain recombines TRBV7-9 with TRBJ1-4, with D hard to call. The germline CDR1 and CDR2 sequences are SEHNR and FQNEAQ (reference sequence). The length of the CDR3 is 15 residues. Trimming removed 4 bases from V and 7 bases from J, with 16 bases in between. The CDR3 DNA follows: TGTGCCAGCAGCTCGACCGGGCCCTGGGGTGAAAAACTGTTTTTT. It codes for CASSSTGPWGEKLFF.

This chain uses TRBV7-9 with TRBJ2-1, with TRBD2 identical over 7 bases. The CDR3 length is 16 residues. Trimming took 5 bases from V and 3 from J; bases not matched to a gene: 10. CDR1 and CDR2 from the germline V gene are SEHNR and FQNEAQ (reference sequence). This CDR3 is CASSRRAGELYNEQFF. The CDR3 DNA is TGTGCCAGCAGCCGCCGGGCGGGAGAACTCTACAATGAGCAGTTCTTC.

This clonotype was recorded many times. This chain links TRBV7-9 with TRBJ2-5; 15 positions match TRBD2. CDR3 length equals 14 residues. The trim removed 8 bases at V and 6 bases at J, leaving 4 bases unmatched. The germline V gene has CDR1 SEHNR and CDR2 FQNEAQ (reference sequence). The chain's CDR3 is CASGTSGRMKTQYF. CDR3 DNA: TGTGCCAGCGGGACTAGCGGGAGGATGAAGACCCAGTACTTC.

Remarks on this clonotype: Since no conserved phenylalanine or tryptophan closes the CDR3, a read error is the likely cause. The chain carries TRBV29-1 and TRBJ2-4; D is unresolved. From germline, CDR1 is SQVTM and CDR2 ANQGSEA. The CDR3 consists of 12 residues. With 6 bases removed from V and 1 base from J, the gap between germline ends came to 7 bases. For the CDR3, the DNA is TGCAGCGTCTTTGAGGCCAAAAACATTCAGTACTGC. Protein sequence: CSVFEAKNIQYC.

This clonotype has more than one count but fewer than ten. The chain links TRBV7-9 to TRBJ2-1; D call uncertain. The tail of the sequence fits TRBJ2-7 better, so the J call may be wrong. Germline V CDR1 and CDR2: SEHNR, FQNEAQ (reference sequence). The CDR3 is 16 residues long. For the CDR3, the DNA is TGTGCCAGCAGCTCTGGTCGGGTTAGCTCCTACAATGAGCAGTACTTC. Translation gives CASSSGRVSSYNEQYF.

With respect to this clonotype: A much larger clone is a single base away; this may be a read error. The chain is built from TRBV7-8 and TRBJ2-5; tentative D call: TRBD1 (6 bases). V gave up 5 bases and J gave up 13 bases, with 20 bases separating them. The length of the CDR3 is 13 residues. Looked up from germline, CDR1 is SGHVS and CDR2 is FQNEAQ. The CDR3 sequence is CASSILDSYERYF. The CDR3 DNA follows: TGTGCCAGCAGCATCCTGGACAGCTACGAGCGGTACTTC.

This sequence joins TRBV9 and TRBJ1-4; no clear D. The end of the DNA fits TRBJ2-2 better, so the J call may be wrong. The germline V gene encodes CDR1 SGDLS and CDR2 YYNGEE. This CDR3 spans 13 amino acids. The CDR3 here is CASSVDLVGELFF. The DNA for the CDR3 is TGTGCCAGCAGCGTAGATCTTGTGGGGGAGCTGTTTTTT.

The gene calls are TRBV4-2 and TRBJ1-5, with D hard to call. The CDR3 contains 15 residues. The V end lost 0 bases, the J end lost 1 base, and 7 bases lay between the germline ends. Germline CDR1 is LGHNA and CDR2 is YNFKEQ. CDR3 nucleotide sequence: TGTGCCAGCAGCCAAGAGGCGGGAAGCAATCAGCCCCAGCATTTT. It codes for CASSQEAGSNQPQHF.

This clonotype was seen more than once but under ten times. This chain uses TRBV11-2 with TRBJ1-1; no clear D gene. The ends were cut back, 0 bases at V and 4 bases at J, with 15 bases in the middle. This CDR3 spans 16 amino acids. Germline-derived CDR1 and CDR2 are SGHAT and FQNNGV. CDR3 protein: CASSLDPPAAGTEAFF. The CDR3 DNA sequence: TGTGCCAGCAGCTTAGATCCCCCCGCGGCAGGCACTGAAGCTTTCTTT. The whole variable domain, remainder taken from reference TRBV11-2 and TRBJ1-1, is EAGVAQSPRYKIIEKRQSVAFWCNPISGHATLYWYQQILGQGPKLLIQFQNNGVVDDSQLPKDRFSAERLKGVDSTLKIQPAKLEDSAVYLCASSLDPPAAGTEAFFGQGTRLTVV.

The genes are TRBV5-1 and TRBJ2-1; 7 bases line up with TRBD2. This CDR3 spans 14 amino acids. With 7 bases clipped from V and 8 bases from J, the junction kept 12 bases outside the gene matches. Per germline, CDR1 SGHRS and CDR2 YFSETQ. The CDR3 loop reads CASWKTWGGDEQFF. CDR3 bases: TGCGCCAGCTGGAAGACGTGGGGGGGGGATGAGCAGTTCTTC.

This chain's CDR3 is CSASQGRDILGSYGYTF. CDR3 DNA: TGCAGTGCTAGTCAAGGGCGGGACATCCTAGGGTCCTATGGCTACACCTTC. The rearrangement uses TRBV20-1 and TRBJ1-2; possible D gene TRBD1, 6 bases. Germline V gene lookup returns CDR1 DFQATT and CDR2 SNEGSKA (reference sequence). V lost 3 bases and J 4 bases, leaving 24 bases between the germline ends. This CDR3 region has 17 residues.

This clonotype has a handful of counts. The chain joins TRBV7-9 to TRBJ2-3, with D unresolved. CDR3 length: 15 amino acids. V was cut by 6 bases and J by 2 bases, with 15 bases left in between. Germline values: CDR1 SEHNR, CDR2 FQNEAQ (reference sequence). The CDR3 DNA is TGTGCCAGCAGTTCTGGTTCACTTTACACAGATACGCAGTATTTT. It is translated as CASSSGSLYTDTQYF.

The chain carries TRBV24-1 and TRBJ2-3; TRBD2 might be the D (6 bases). The V gene lost 1 base and the J gene lost 2 bases, with 9 bases spanning the gap. The CDR3 consists of 15 residues. Germline-derived CDR1 and CDR2 are KGHDR and SFDVKD. The CDR3 nucleotides read TGTGCCACCAGTGATTTCGGCGGGATCACAGATACGCAGTATTTT. Its protein product is CATSDFGGITDTQYF.

This clonotype was observed at least ten times. V gene TRBV12-3 or TRBV12-4 combines with J gene TRBJ2-5; 14 bases map to TRBD2. The CDR3 length is 18 residues. V shed 4 bases, J shed 4 bases, and the junction held 11 bases outside the gene matches. The CDR3 is CASSSLGLAGEYGETQYF. The CDR3 nucleotides are TGTGCCAGCAGTTCCTTGGGACTAGCGGGAGAATATGGAGAGACCCAGTACTTC.